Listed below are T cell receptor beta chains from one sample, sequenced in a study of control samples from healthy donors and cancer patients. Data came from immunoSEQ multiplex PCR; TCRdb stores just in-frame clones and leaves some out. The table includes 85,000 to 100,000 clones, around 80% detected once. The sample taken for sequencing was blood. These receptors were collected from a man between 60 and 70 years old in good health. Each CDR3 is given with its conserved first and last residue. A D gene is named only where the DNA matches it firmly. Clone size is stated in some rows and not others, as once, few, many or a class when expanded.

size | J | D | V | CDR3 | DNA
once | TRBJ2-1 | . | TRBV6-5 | CASSGQSYNEQFF | TGTGCCAGTAGCGGCCAATCCTACAATGAGCAGTTCTTC
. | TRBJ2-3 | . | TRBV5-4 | CASSPGDTQYF | TGTGCCAGCAGCCCTGGGGATACGCAGTATTTT
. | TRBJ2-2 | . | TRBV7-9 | CASSLAAVNTGELFF | TGTGCCAGCAGCTTAGCGGCAGTGAACACCGGGGAGCTGTTTTTT
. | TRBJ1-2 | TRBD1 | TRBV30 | CAWRNTGGVYGYTF | TGTGCCTGGAGAAACACAGGGGGGGTCTATGGCTACACCTTC
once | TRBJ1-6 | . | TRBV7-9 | CASSPPNEHPLHF | TGTGCCAGCAGCCCCCCTAACGAGCATCCCCTCCACTTT
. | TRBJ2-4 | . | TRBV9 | CASSSGGSGLAKNIQYF | TGTGCCAGCAGCTCCGGCGGCTCAGGTCTAGCCAAAAACATTCAGTACTTC
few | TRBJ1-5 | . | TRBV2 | CASSGAERNQPQHF | TGTGCCAGCAGTGGGGCCGAACGCAATCAGCCCCAGCATTTT
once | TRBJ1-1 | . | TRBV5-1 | CASGLSGRNTEAFF | TGCGCCAGCGGGCTATCGGGCAGGAACACTGAAGCTTTCTTT
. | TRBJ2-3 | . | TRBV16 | CASSQSGPTDTQYF | TGTGCCAGCAGCCAATCAGGCCCCACAGATACGCAGTATTTT
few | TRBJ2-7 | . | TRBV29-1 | CSVELLRGEQYF | TGCAGCGTTGAGCTTCTGAGGGGCGAGCAGTACTTC
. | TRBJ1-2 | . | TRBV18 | CASSPSPQVGYGYTF | TGTGCCAGCTCACCCTCCCCCCAGGTGGGCTATGGCTACACCTTC
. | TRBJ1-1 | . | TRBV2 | CASSNGGRNTEAFF | TGTGCCAGCAGTAATGGGGGCAGGAACACTGAAGCTTTCTTT
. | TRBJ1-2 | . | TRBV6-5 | CASSYPLGDFYGYTF | TGTGCCAGCAGTTACCCGCTCGGGGATTTCTATGGCTACACCTTC
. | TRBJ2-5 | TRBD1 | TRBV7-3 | CASSETGGEETQYF | TGTGCCAGCAGCGAAACAGGGGGCGAGGAGACCCAGTACTTC
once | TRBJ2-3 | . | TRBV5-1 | CASRTAMITDTQYF | TGCGCCAGCAGAACCGCGATGATCACAGATACGCAGTATTTT
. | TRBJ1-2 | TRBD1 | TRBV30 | CAWKSPGGYYGYTF | TGTGCCTGGAAAAGCCCAGGGGGTTACTATGGCTACACCTTC
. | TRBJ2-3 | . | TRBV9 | CASSGGTGPTDTQYF | TGTGCCAGCAGCGGCGGGACTGGGCCAACAGATACGCAGTATTTT
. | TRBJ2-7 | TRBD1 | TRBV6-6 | CASSYSDRGSYEQYF | TGTGCCAGCAGTTATTCGGACAGGGGTTCCTACGAGCAGTACTTC
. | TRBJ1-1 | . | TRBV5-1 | CASSLIGANTEAFF | TGCGCCAGCAGCTTGATCGGGGCCAACACTGAAGCTTTCTTT
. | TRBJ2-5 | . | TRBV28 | CASSLLLGVVGETQYF | TGTGCCAGCAGTTTATTATTAGGGGTCGTCGGGGAGACCCAGTACTTC
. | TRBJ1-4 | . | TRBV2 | CASSPRSATNEKLFF | TGTGCCAGCAGTCCCAGGAGCGCAACTAATGAAAAACTGTTTTTT
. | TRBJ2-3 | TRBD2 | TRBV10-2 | CATSAGRSDTQYF | TGCGCCACTTCAGCGGGAAGGTCTGATACGCAGTATTTT
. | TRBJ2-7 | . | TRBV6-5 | CASRRDPGTAYEQYF | TGTGCCAGCAGGCGAGACCCCGGGACTGCCTACGAGCAGTACTTC
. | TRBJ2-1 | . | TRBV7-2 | CASSFGPSGEQFF | TGTGCCAGCAGTTTCGGGCCGAGCGGTGAGCAGTTCTTC
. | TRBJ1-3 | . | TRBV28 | CATNRGVTGNTIYF | TGTGCCACCAATAGGGGGGTGACTGGAAACACCATATATTTT
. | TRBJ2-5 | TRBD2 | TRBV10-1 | CASSAGLAVQETQYF | TGCGCCAGCAGTGCCGGACTAGCGGTCCAAGAGACCCAGTACTTC
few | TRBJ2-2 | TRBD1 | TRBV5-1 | CASSLVTGGRELFF | TGCGCCAGCAGCTTGGTGACAGGGGGCCGCGAGCTGTTTTTT
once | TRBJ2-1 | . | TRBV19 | CASSAKRDSTKGAYNEQFF | TGTGCCAGTAGTGCAAAGCGGGACTCGACGAAGGGGGCGTACAATGAGCAGTTCTTC
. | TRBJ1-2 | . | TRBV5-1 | CASSTDRNYGYTF | TGCGCCAGCAGCACGGACAGAAACTATGGCTACACCTTC
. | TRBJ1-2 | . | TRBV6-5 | CASSYRRTEGYGYTF | TGTGCCAGCAGTTACCGCCGGACAGAAGGATATGGCTACACCTTC
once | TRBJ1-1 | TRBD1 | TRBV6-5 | CASRTGVENTEAFF | TGTGCCAGCAGGACAGGGGTCGAGAACACTGAAGCTTTCTTT
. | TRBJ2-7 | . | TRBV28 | CASSTADQGHEQYF | TGTGCCAGCAGTACCGCGGACCAGGGGCACGAGCAGTACTTC
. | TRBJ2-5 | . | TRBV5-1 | CASSGDLRVQETQYF | TGCGCCAGCAGCGGGGATTTAAGGGTTCAAGAGACCCAGTACTTC
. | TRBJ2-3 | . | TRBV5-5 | CASSPGTSSTDTQYF | TGTGCCAGCAGCCCAGGCACTTCTAGCACAGATACGCAGTATTTT
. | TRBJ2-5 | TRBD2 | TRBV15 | CATSSTWTSGRRETQYF | TGTGCCACCAGCTCGACCTGGACTAGCGGGAGGCGAGAGACCCAGTACTTC
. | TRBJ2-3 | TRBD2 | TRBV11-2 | CASSLVPSGVTDTQYF | TGTGCCAGCAGCTTAGTCCCTAGCGGAGTCACAGATACGCAGTATTTT
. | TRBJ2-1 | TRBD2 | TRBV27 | CASSFSGGNEQFF | TGTGCCAGCAGTTTTAGCGGGGGTAATGAGCAGTTCTTC
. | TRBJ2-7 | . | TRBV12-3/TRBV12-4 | CASSIGQTYEQYF | TGTGCCAGCAGTATCGGACAGACCTACGAGCAGTACTTC
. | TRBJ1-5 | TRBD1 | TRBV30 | CAWSGTGKNQPQHF | TGTGCCTGGAGTGGGACAGGGAAGAATCAGCCCCAGCATTTT
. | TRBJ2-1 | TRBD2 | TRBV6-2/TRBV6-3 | CASSYPGLAGKIGSYNEQFF | TGTGCCAGCAGTTACCCTGGACTAGCGGGAAAAATAGGGTCCTACAATGAGCAGTTCTTC
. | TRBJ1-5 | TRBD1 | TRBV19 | CASSIFGQGVRPQHF | TGTGCCAGTAGTATATTTGGGCAGGGGGTACGGCCCCAGCATTTT
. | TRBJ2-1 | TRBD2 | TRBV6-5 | CASSSGTSGFVEQFF | TGTGCCAGCAGTTCTGGGACTAGCGGTTTTGTTGAGCAGTTCTTC
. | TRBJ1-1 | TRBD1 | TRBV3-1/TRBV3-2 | CASSQTPWRGPTEAFF | TGTGCCAGCAGCCAAACGCCTTGGAGGGGGCCCACTGAAGCTTTCTTT